Listed below are T cell receptor beta chains from one sample, sequenced in a study of cytomegalovirus exposure and HLA in healthy donors. Sequencing was performed with immunoSEQ multiplex PCR; in TCRdb, only in-frame clones are kept and a portion is missing. The sample yields around 80,000 clones, around 76% seen once. Sequences were obtained from PBMCs. Receptors originate from a young man in good health and CMV-seropositive. The CDR3 runs from the conserved cysteine through the conserved F or W. Each record gives: CDR3 protein, CDR3 DNA, clone size, J gene, V gene, D gene. A D gene is named only where the DNA matches it firmly. Not all rows give a size; the values are once, few, many and, for expanded clones, a class.

cdr3_aa: CASSDHRGRSYNEQFF
cdr3_nt: TGCGCCAGCAGTGACCACAGGGGGCGATCCTACAATGAGCAGTTCTTC
clone_size: .
j_call: TRBJ2-1
v_call: TRBV10-1
d_call: TRBD1

cdr3_aa: CASSSRGGNTGELFF
cdr3_nt: TGTGCCAGCAGCTCAAGGGGCGGGAACACCGGGGAGCTGTTTTTT
clone_size: .
j_call: TRBJ2-2
v_call: TRBV7-6
d_call: .

cdr3_aa: CASSLGGLAGNGQFF
cdr3_nt: TGTGCCAGCAGCTTAGGAGGACTAGCGGGAAATGGCCAGTTCTTC
clone_size: .
j_call: TRBJ2-1
v_call: TRBV7-8
d_call: TRBD2

cdr3_aa: CASSQESGINYGYTF
cdr3_nt: TGCGCCAGCAGCCAAGAGTCGGGGATTAACTATGGCTACACCTTC
clone_size: .
j_call: TRBJ1-2
v_call: TRBV4-1
d_call: .

cdr3_aa: CSVRYSYEQYF
cdr3_nt: TGCAGCGTTCGGTACAGCTACGAGCAGTACTTC
clone_size: .
j_call: TRBJ2-7
v_call: TRBV29-1
d_call: .

cdr3_aa: CASRPPQAHNGYTF
cdr3_nt: TGTGCCAGCAGACCGCCCCAGGCCCACAATGGCTACACCTTC
clone_size: .
j_call: TRBJ1-2
v_call: TRBV28
d_call: .

cdr3_aa: CASSLPGGLDYEQFF
cdr3_nt: TGTGCCAGCAGTCTCCCGGGTGGTCTAGACTATGAGCAGTTCTTC
clone_size: .
j_call: TRBJ2-1
v_call: TRBV28
d_call: .

cdr3_aa: CASSVVTSGNNEQFF
cdr3_nt: TGTGCCAGCAGCGTAGTAACTAGCGGAAACAATGAGCAGTTCTTC
clone_size: .
j_call: TRBJ2-1
v_call: TRBV9
d_call: TRBD2

cdr3_aa: CASWPSGTYEQYF
cdr3_nt: TGTGCCAGCTGGCCTAGCGGAACCTACGAGCAGTACTTC
clone_size: .
j_call: TRBJ2-7
v_call: TRBV6-5
d_call: TRBD2

cdr3_aa: CATGQGASGYTF
cdr3_nt: TGTGCCACGGGACAGGGTGCGTCCGGCTACACCTTC
clone_size: .
j_call: TRBJ1-2
v_call: TRBV28
d_call: TRBD1

cdr3_aa: CASRSRGQETQYF
cdr3_nt: TGTGCCAGCAGGTCCCGAGGGCAAGAGACCCAGTACTTC
clone_size: once
j_call: TRBJ2-5
v_call: TRBV11-1
d_call: .

cdr3_aa: CASSQEVATLTDTQYF
cdr3_nt: TGTGCCAGCAGCCAAGAGGTAGCGACCCTCACAGATACGCAGTATTTT
clone_size: .
j_call: TRBJ2-3
v_call: TRBV4-2
d_call: .

cdr3_aa: CASTHLPGSSYEQYF
cdr3_nt: TGCGCCAGCACCCACCTGCCCGGGAGCTCCTACGAGCAGTACTTC
clone_size: .
j_call: TRBJ2-7
v_call: TRBV4-1
d_call: .

cdr3_aa: CASSPIQRLADHKETQYF
cdr3_nt: TGTGCCAGCAGCCCTATTCAAAGACTAGCGGATCATAAAGAGACCCAGTACTTC
clone_size: .
j_call: TRBJ2-5
v_call: TRBV11-2
d_call: TRBD2

cdr3_aa: CASSLMFGETQYF
cdr3_nt: TGTGCCAGCAGCTTAATGTTCGGGGAAACGCAGTATTTT
clone_size: few
j_call: TRBJ2-3
v_call: TRBV7-3
d_call: .

cdr3_aa: CSVEIGEGGNQPQHF
cdr3_nt: TGCAGCGTTGAAATTGGGGAGGGAGGCAATCAGCCCCAGCATTTT
clone_size: medium-sized
j_call: TRBJ1-5
v_call: TRBV29-1
d_call: .

cdr3_aa: CSAGQGVGEQFF
cdr3_nt: TGCAGCGCAGGACAGGGTGTAGGCGAGCAGTTCTTC
clone_size: .
j_call: TRBJ2-1
v_call: TRBV29-1
d_call: TRBD1

cdr3_aa: CASSSRLAVNTGELFF
cdr3_nt: TGTGCCAGCAGCTCTCGACTAGCGGTAAACACCGGGGAGCTGTTTTTT
clone_size: .
j_call: TRBJ2-2
v_call: TRBV11-2
d_call: TRBD2

cdr3_aa: CASSEIYGTRETQYF
cdr3_nt: TGTGCCAGCAGTGAAATTTATGGGACTAGGGAGACCCAGTACTTC
clone_size: .
j_call: TRBJ2-5
v_call: TRBV2
d_call: TRBD2

cdr3_aa: CAISESARGNEKLFF
cdr3_nt: TGTGCCATCAGTGAGTCCGCCAGGGGAAATGAAAAACTGTTTTTT
clone_size: .
j_call: TRBJ1-4
v_call: TRBV10-3
d_call: .

cdr3_aa: CASRRLAGGTDTQYF
cdr3_nt: TGTGCCAGCAGACGACTAGCGGGAGGCACAGATACGCAGTATTTT
clone_size: .
j_call: TRBJ2-3
v_call: TRBV11-1
d_call: TRBD2

cdr3_aa: CASSYTLGLSYEQYF
cdr3_nt: TGTGCCAGCAGTTACACCCTAGGACTCTCCTACGAGCAGTACTTC
clone_size: .
j_call: TRBJ2-7
v_call: TRBV6-6
d_call: .

cdr3_aa: CASSLGESGRGDTQYF
cdr3_nt: TGCGCCAGCAGCCTCGGAGAGAGCGGGAGAGGGGATACGCAGTATTTT
clone_size: .
j_call: TRBJ2-3
v_call: TRBV4-1
d_call: TRBD2

cdr3_aa: CASSVASGELFF
cdr3_nt: TGTGCCAGCAGCGTAGCTAGCGGGGAGCTGTTTTTT
clone_size: few
j_call: TRBJ2-2
v_call: TRBV9
d_call: .

cdr3_aa: CASSQGVPAHQETQYF
cdr3_nt: TGTGCCAGCAGCCAAGGGGTCCCAGCGCACCAAGAGACCCAGTACTTC
clone_size: .
j_call: TRBJ2-5
v_call: TRBV4-2
d_call: .

cdr3_aa: CASSSVPSYNEQFF
cdr3_nt: TGCGCCAGCAGCTCAGTCCCATCCTACAATGAGCAGTTCTTC
clone_size: .
j_call: TRBJ2-1
v_call: TRBV5-1
d_call: .

cdr3_aa: CASSAGTVHYEQYF
cdr3_nt: TGTGCCAGCAGCGCCGGGACAGTACACTACGAGCAGTACTTC
clone_size: .
j_call: TRBJ2-7
v_call: TRBV9
d_call: TRBD1

cdr3_aa: CASSESMTGPLETQYF
cdr3_nt: TGCGCCAGCAGTGAGTCGATGACAGGCCCCCTAGAGACCCAGTACTTC
clone_size: .
j_call: TRBJ2-5
v_call: TRBV10-1
d_call: .

cdr3_aa: CSVGPRTGTPYGYTF
cdr3_nt: TGCAGCGTTGGCCCCCGGACAGGGACGCCATATGGCTACACCTTC
clone_size: .
j_call: TRBJ1-2
v_call: TRBV29-1
d_call: TRBD1

cdr3_aa: CASSQGAKGYTF
cdr3_nt: TGTGCCAGCAGCCAGGGGGCTAAAGGCTACACCTTC
clone_size: .
j_call: TRBJ1-2
v_call: TRBV6-5
d_call: TRBD1

cdr3_aa: CASSPLQGYEQYF
cdr3_nt: TGTGCCAGCTCACCTTTACAGGGCTACGAGCAGTACTTC
clone_size: .
j_call: TRBJ2-7
v_call: TRBV18
d_call: .

cdr3_aa: CASSSDSADTQYF
cdr3_nt: TGTGCCAGCAGCTCCGATAGTGCAGATACGCAGTATTTT
clone_size: once
j_call: TRBJ2-3
v_call: TRBV9
d_call: .

cdr3_aa: CASTLQGHNEKLFF
cdr3_nt: TGTGCCAGCACCCTTCAGGGCCATAATGAAAAACTGTTTTTT
clone_size: .
j_call: TRBJ1-4
v_call: TRBV28
d_call: .

cdr3_aa: CASSAGLADFYNEQFF
cdr3_nt: TGTGCCAGCAGCGCTGGACTAGCGGACTTCTACAATGAGCAGTTCTTC
clone_size: once
j_call: TRBJ2-1
v_call: TRBV7-9
d_call: TRBD2

cdr3_aa: CASNSGLPYEQYF
cdr3_nt: TGTGCCAGCAACTCGGGACTCCCCTACGAGCAGTACTTC
clone_size: .
j_call: TRBJ2-7
v_call: TRBV6-1
d_call: .

cdr3_aa: CASSSGEGYNQPQHF
cdr3_nt: TGTGCCAGCAGCTCCGGGGAGGGGTACAATCAGCCCCAGCATTTT
clone_size: .
j_call: TRBJ1-5
v_call: TRBV7-9
d_call: .

cdr3_aa: CASSPGTSLSYEQYF
cdr3_nt: TGCGCCAGCAGCCCGGGGACTAGCTTATCCTACGAGCAGTACTTC
clone_size: .
j_call: TRBJ2-7
v_call: TRBV4-1
d_call: TRBD2

cdr3_aa: CASSLDLAGEETQYF
cdr3_nt: TGTGCCAGCAGCTTAGACCTAGCGGGAGAAGAGACCCAGTACTTC
clone_size: .
j_call: TRBJ2-5
v_call: TRBV11-2
d_call: TRBD2

cdr3_aa: CASRLTGGLGNTIYF
cdr3_nt: TGTGCCAGCAGGTTGACAGGGGGCCTCGGAAACACCATATATTTT
clone_size: large
j_call: TRBJ1-3
v_call: TRBV28
d_call: TRBD1

cdr3_aa: CASSSSGGLNQPQHF
cdr3_nt: TGTGCCAGCAGCTCGTCAGGAGGTCTGAATCAGCCCCAGCATTTT
clone_size: .
j_call: TRBJ1-5
v_call: TRBV11-2
d_call: .

cdr3_aa: CASSLGTSGALYEQYF
cdr3_nt: TGTGCCAGCAGCTTGGGGACTAGCGGGGCACTCTACGAGCAGTACTTC
clone_size: .
j_call: TRBJ2-7
v_call: TRBV5-6
d_call: TRBD2

cdr3_aa: CASSIGVGSYEQYF
cdr3_nt: TGTGCCAGCTCAATCGGGGTTGGTTCCTACGAGCAGTACTTC
clone_size: .
j_call: TRBJ2-7
v_call: TRBV18
d_call: .

cdr3_aa: CASSSGGEGHEQYF
cdr3_nt: TGTGCTAGCAGCTCTGGGGGGGAAGGCCACGAGCAGTACTTC
clone_size: once
j_call: TRBJ2-7
v_call: TRBV7-7
d_call: TRBD2

cdr3_aa: CASSRTGGNQPQHF
cdr3_nt: TGTGCCAGCAGCCGGACAGGGGGCAATCAGCCCCAGCATTTT
clone_size: few
j_call: TRBJ1-5
v_call: TRBV7-2
d_call: TRBD1

cdr3_aa: CASSQWLAGFVYEQYF
cdr3_nt: TGTGCCAGCAGCCAGTGGCTAGCGGGATTTGTATACGAGCAGTACTTC
clone_size: once
j_call: TRBJ2-7
v_call: TRBV14
d_call: TRBD2

cdr3_aa: CASSHSTGGRETQYF
cdr3_nt: TGTGCCAGCAGCCACAGTACAGGGGGTAGAGAGACCCAGTACTTC
clone_size: .
j_call: TRBJ2-5
v_call: TRBV4-2
d_call: TRBD1

cdr3_aa: CASSSGHLYEQYF
cdr3_nt: TGTGCCAGCAGTTCGGGACACCTCTACGAGCAGTACTTC
clone_size: few
j_call: TRBJ2-7
v_call: TRBV5-6
d_call: .

cdr3_aa: CASSPAVWASNQPQHF
cdr3_nt: TGCGCCAGCAGCCCCGCAGTGTGGGCTAGCAATCAGCCCCAGCATTTT
clone_size: .
j_call: TRBJ1-5
v_call: TRBV4-1
d_call: .

cdr3_aa: CASSLLPWTGAVFRPQHF
cdr3_nt: TGTGCCAGCAGCTTATTACCTTGGACAGGGGCTGTCTTTCGGCCCCAGCATTTT
clone_size: .
j_call: TRBJ1-5
v_call: TRBV7-2
d_call: TRBD1